Following are 17 T cell receptor beta chains from one sample sequenced in a study of T-cell memory formation after mild COVID-19 (dated by TCRdb to about 2021). Libraries were made using 5' RACE. Sequencing used an Illumina NovaSeq 6000. Using fastp at Q25 and MiXCR, TCRdb reprocessed the public reads and kept productive beta chains. Rows with a matching CDR3 protein are joined into one entry that keeps the most common DNA and genes. The sample table holds 250,000 to 300,000 distinct CDR3 sequences, of which under 20% were seen once. The ten top clones hold roughly 20% of the sample. Sequenced sample: PBMCs or a T cell subset sorted from them (not recorded which). All receptors derive from a man between 18 and 35 years old who had mild COVID-19 (a few samples of this study predate the infection). The sample titles of this study are shuffled in the database, so cell type and time point are left out; the donor was told from shared clones.

Many counts were recorded for this clonotype. The rearrangement joins TRBV7-6 to TRBJ1-5, with D unclear. The V and J ends lost 1 base and 2 bases respectively, with 3 bases between them. CDR1 and CDR2 (germline): SGHVS, FNYEAQ. The CDR3 is 13 residues long. CDR3 amino acids: CASSLDRNQPQHF. CDR3 nucleotide sequence: TGTGCCAGCAGCTTAGACCGCAATCAGCCCCAGCATTTT.

The rearrangement joins TRBV12-3 or TRBV12-4 to TRBJ2-4; maybe TRBD2 (5 bases). The CDR3 extends over 14 amino acids. Deletions cut 3 bases from V and 9 bases from J, with 15 bases between. The CDR3 protein is CASSLGQVEGIQYF. The CDR3 coding sequence is TGTGCCAGCAGTTTGGGCCAGGTTGAGGGCATTCAGTACTTC.

J is TRBJ1-1 and V is TRBV20-1; 11 bases align to TRBD1. CDR3 size: 13 residues. CDR1 is DFQATT and CDR2 is SNEGSKA in the germline V gene (reference sequence). CDR3 sequence: CSGGTGGDTEAFF. CDR3 coding DNA: TGCAGCGGAGGGACAGGGGGTGACACTGAAGCTTTCTTT.

The V call is TRBV25-1, the J call TRBJ1-2; D remains unclear. Germline V gene data show CDR1 as MGHDK and CDR2 as SYGVNS. Trimming removed 4 bases at V and 2 bases at J, with 8 bases between. This CDR3 comprises 13 residues. The CDR3 sequence is CASSVKGNYGYTF. The CDR3 nucleotides are TGTGCCAGCAGTGTAAAGGGCAACTATGGCTACACCTTC.

The sample holds a few counts of this clonotype. The V call is TRBV15, the J call TRBJ1-2, with unresolved D. V was shortened by 0 bases and J by 4 bases, with 6 bases between the two germline ends. CDR1 is LNHNV, CDR2 YYDKDF, per germline (reference sequence). CDR3 length: 13 amino acids. In DNA form, the CDR3 reads TGTGCCACCAGCAGAGATGAGGCCTATGGCTACACCTTC. Amino acid sequence: CATSRDEAYGYTF.

This clonotype showed up just a few times. A junction end diverges from the germline sequence, so it may reflect a read error. The chain uses TRBV7-2 and TRBJ1-1; D uncertain. This CDR3 comprises 13 residues. Germline loops: CDR1 SGHTA, CDR2 FQGNSA. DNA of the CDR3: TGTGCCAGCAGCTTAGCGGGTGTGCCTGAAGCGTTCTTT. Its protein is CASSLAGVPEAFF.

V and J are TRBV11-2 and TRBJ2-1; 7 bases agree with TRBD1. Germline lookup yields CDR1 SGHAT and CDR2 FQNNGV. CDR3 length: 15 residues. The trim removed 4 bases at V and 4 bases at J, leaving 7 bases unmatched. The CDR3 nucleotides are TGTGCCAGCAGCTCGCCGGGACAGAATTACAATGAGCAGTTCTTC. Its protein is CASSSPGQNYNEQFF.

The chain is built from TRBV24-1 and TRBJ2-4, with TRBD1 matching 7 bases. V trimming: 3 bases; J trimming: 9 bases; junction bases outside the gene matches: 7. Germline values: CDR1 KGHDR, CDR2 SFDVKD. The CDR3 runs to 14 residues. The chain's CDR3 is CATSDARDSTIQYF. The CDR3 DNA sequence: TGTGCCACCAGTGATGCCCGGGACAGTACCATTCAGTACTTC.

This sequence joins TRBV5-3 and TRBJ2-1; D uncertain. TRBV5-3 is assigned to the ORF class and has an uncertain function. The V end was cut by 0 bases, the J end by 1 base, with 14 bases between. The CDR3 consists of 17 residues. The CDR3 protein is CARSLVHPSESYNEQFF. CDR3 in DNA: TGTGCCAGAAGCTTGGTTCACCCTTCGGAGTCCTACAATGAGCAGTTCTTC.

The gene calls are TRBV7-6 and TRBJ2-1; 15 nucleotides line up with TRBD2. CDR1 is SGHVS, CDR2 FNYEAQ, per germline. V shed 4 bases and J 8 bases; nucleotides not matched to a gene: 9. The CDR3 sequence is 17 residues long. CDR3 sequence (DNA): TGTGCCAGCAGCTCCTGGACTAGCGGGGGGGCGACCGATGAGCAGTTCTTC. Amino acids: CASSSWTSGGATDEQFF.

This clonotype was recorded a few times. The chain employs TRBV15 and TRBJ2-7; tentative D call: TRBD1 (5 bases). Deletions cut 0 bases from V and 6 bases from J, with 9 bases between. The CDR3 length is 13 residues. Germline V gene lookup returns CDR1 LNHNV and CDR2 YYDKDF (reference sequence). The CDR3 sequence: CATSRDGRGEQYF. The CDR3 bases are TGTGCCACCAGCAGAGACGGAAGGGGCGAGCAGTACTTC.

This clonotype was observed a few times. The CDR3 DNA sequence: TGTGCCAGCAGCTCCGGGGCGCAGACTGAAGCTTTCTTT. Translated, it gives CASSSGAQTEAFF. V gene TRBV11-3 combines with J gene TRBJ1-1, with a tentative D call TRBD1 (5 bases). There are 13 residues in the CDR3. V lost 4 bases to trimming and J lost 5 bases, with 11 bases between them. The V gene's germline CDR1 is SGHNT and CDR2 YENEEA.

The V gene is TRBV29-1, the J gene TRBJ2-5, with D hard to call. Germline lookup yields CDR1 SQVTM and CDR2 ANQGSEA. This CDR3 comprises 12 residues. Trimming stripped 7 bases from V and 5 bases from J, with 14 bases between. CDR3 sequence (DNA): TGCAGCGCAGAACCCGGGTCCGAGACCCAGTACTTC. Amino acid sequence: CSAEPGSETQYF.

This clonotype has a handful of counts. This sequence joins TRBV6-5 and TRBJ2-5; 8 bases match TRBD2. Per the germline V gene, CDR1 is MNHEY and CDR2 is SVGAGI. The CDR3 has 14 amino acids. V trimming: 5 bases; J trimming: 3 bases; junction bases outside the gene matches: 5. The CDR3 loop is CASSPAGGKETQYF. In DNA form, the CDR3 reads TGTGCCAGCAGTCCTGCGGGGGGCAAAGAGACCCAGTACTTC.

V gene TRBV4-2 combines with J gene TRBJ2-3; D not resolved. Trimming took 4 bases from V and 6 from J, leaving 8 bases between them. This CDR3 region has 12 residues. Germline V gene data show CDR1 as LGHNA and CDR2 as YNFKEQ. The CDR3 bases are TGTGCCAGCAGCCCCACCGAGGATACGCAGTATTTT. It yields the protein CASSPTEDTQYF.

The chain is built from TRBV7-3 and TRBJ2-3; 11 bases line up with TRBD2. Trimming at V came to 5 bases and at J to 1 base, leaving 5 bases not matched to a gene. Germline CDR1 is SGHTA and CDR2 is FQGTGA. The CDR3 contains 16 residues. The DNA of the CDR3 is TGTGCCAGCAGCCTACAACTAGCGGGGGGCACAGATACGCAGTATTTT. It encodes CASSLQLAGGTDTQYF.

V and J are TRBV30 and TRBJ2-7; no clear D gene. Between the trimmed V and J ends, which lost 7 bases and 1 base, there was a span of 8 bases. Per germline, CDR1 GTSNPN and CDR2 SVGIG (reference sequence). The CDR3 contains 11 residues. CDR3 bases: TGTGCCTACGCTGCGTCCTACGAGCAGTACTTC. It encodes CAYAASYEQYF.